This TCR beta chain was captured in a study of blood T cell repertoires in COVID-19. Across the study: Samples came from the United States, Italy and Spain, spanning acute and convalescent COVID-19. In each case, the material was cDNA or gDNA derived from T cells, B-cell-depleted T cells, or PBMCs.

As originally analysed: Nucleated cell counts were estimated from reference gene primer amplification. Libraries were prepared by immunoSEQ multiplex PCR; TCRdb keeps only in-frame clonotypes and omits some of them. From that table come the V and J calls and clone size; the DNA was used to work out D and trimming. The sample lists around 92,000 clones; approximately 85% were seen once. V lost 0 bases and J lost 6, with 11 bases in between. Germline CDR1 reads ENHRY; CDR2 reads SYGVKD. The CDR3 length is 14 residues. The chain couples TRBV10-3 to TRBJ1-2; D is ambiguous. What was sequenced was peripheral blood. The source of this sequence is a human donor in a cohort sampled during active COVID-19. The CDR3 DNA reads as TGTGCCATCAGTGAGTCGAAAACAGCTGATGGCTACACCTTC. It yields the protein CAISESKTADGYTF.